The clone carrying this T cell receptor (beta chain) was picked up a small number of times. The antigen is not known. PCR primers comprised 60 Vbeta and 13 Jbeta primers. Sequencing was performed with immunoSEQ multiplex PCR; in TCRdb, only in-frame clones are kept and a portion is missing. This sample yields some 98,000 clones, of which more than 70% are seen a single time; about 8.3% belongs to the top ten. This entry is derived from a study of cytomegalovirus exposure and HLA in healthy donors. Study conclusions and caveats: With later analysis, a missense DCLRE1C variant became linked to TCR beta V- and J-gene trimming. Accurate prediction of most subjects' HLA-A and HLA-B alleles from TCR beta sequences was reported.

CDR3 size: 15 residues. Per the germline V gene, CDR1 is SGHTA and CDR2 is FQGNSA. V lost 3 bases and J lost 0, with 6 bases in between. Sequencing used PBMCs. The receptor was isolated from a female donor in good health and CMV-seronegative. The J gene is TRBJ2-6, the V gene TRBV7-2; no clear D. CDR3 sequence: CASSFTSSGANVLTF. The CDR3 DNA is TGTGCCAGCAGCTTTACAAGCTCTGGGGCCAACGTCCTGACTTTC.